The 13 T cell receptor beta chains presented below share a single source sample, sequenced in a study of shared clonotypes between healthy human individuals. TCRdb keeps only in-frame clones here, not all; method: immunoSEQ multiplex PCR. This table holds over 750,000 clones, about 97% found once. Terminally differentiated effector memory CD45RA+ cells were excluded by CCR7 positive selection of CD45RO-negative cells. Sequencing was performed on naive CD8+ T cells sorted from blood. All receptors derive from a man aged 25 to 40 in good health.

The CDR3 is CASSPGVADTQYF. The CDR3 coding sequence is TGTGCCAGCAGCCCGGGTGTGGCAGATACGCAGTATTTT. The chain joins TRBV7-9 to TRBJ2-3; D gene ambiguous. The CDR3 has 13 amino acids. V was clipped by 5 bases and J by 4 bases, with 10 bases between them. The germline V gene encodes CDR1 SEHNR and CDR2 FQNEAQ (reference sequence).

This rearrangement joins TRBV4-3 to TRBJ2-1, with a weak D call TRBD2 (5 bases). The V end lost 4 bases, the J end lost 5 bases, and 15 bases lay between the germline ends. This CDR3 region has 15 residues. Germline loops: CDR1 LGHNA, CDR2 YSLEER. This CDR3 is CASSPREAAHNEQFF. CDR3 in DNA: TGCGCCAGCAGCCCCCGCGAAGCGGCTCACAATGAGCAGTTCTTC.

The gene calls are TRBV19 and TRBJ2-3; D is possibly TRBD1 (6 bases). Trimming left V 8 bases short and J 4 bases short, with 13 bases between. The CDR3 runs to 13 residues. In germline, CDR1 is LNHDA, CDR2 SQIVND (reference sequence). CDR3 sequence reads: CASALWTADTQYF. The CDR3 coding sequence is TGTGCCAGTGCCCTCTGGACAGCAGATACGCAGTATTTT.

This clone has only one observation. The gene calls are TRBV2 and TRBJ1-5; perhaps TRBD1 as D (5 bases). Germline assignment: CDR1 SNHLY and CDR2 FYNNEI. The germline V and J ends were trimmed by 6 bases and 3 bases, with 12 bases remaining between them. The CDR3 is 14 residues long. Here the CDR3 DNA reads TGTGCCAGCAGCCCCCCAGGGAACAATCAGCCCCAGCATTTT. It translates to CASSPPGNNQPQHF. Full variable domain (missing parts from reference TRBV2 and TRBJ1-5): EPEVTQTPSHQVTQMGQEVILRCVPISNHLYFYWYRQILGQKVEFLVSFYNNEISEKSEIFDDQFSVERPDGSNFTLKIRSTKLEDSAMYFCASSPPGNNQPQHFGDGTRLSIL.

This clone was seen a single time. The chain links TRBV6-6 to TRBJ1-4; 8 bases align to TRBD1. Germline loops: CDR1 MNHNY, CDR2 SVGAGI (reference sequence). The CDR3 runs to 16 residues. Losses at the gene ends were 2 bases for V and 10 bases for J; bases not matched to a gene: 12. The CDR3 spells CASSYTQDREWAKLFF. CDR3 bases: TGTGCCAGCAGTTACACGCAGGACAGGGAATGGGCAAAACTGTTTTTT.

The genes are TRBV7-8 and TRBJ2-5; 12 bases map to TRBD2. This CDR3 contains 15 residues. V lost 5 bases to trimming and J lost 4 bases; unmatched junction nucleotides: 5. CDR1 SGHVS and CDR2 FQNEAQ come from the germline V gene. The CDR3 coding sequence is TGTGCCAGCAGCCCCTCGACTAGCGGGAGAGAGACCCAGTACTTC. Its translation: CASSPSTSGRETQYF.

V gene TRBV4-3 combines with J gene TRBJ2-2; 11 nucleotides match TRBD2. This CDR3 has 20 residues. CDR1 is LGHNA and CDR2 is YSLEER in the germline V gene. Trimming cost V 4 bases and J 0 bases; bases outside gene matches: 13. The CDR3 sequence is CASSPGLADHRLANTGELFF. CDR3 sequence (DNA): TGCGCCAGCAGCCCGGGACTAGCGGACCATCGACTCGCGAACACCGGGGAGCTGTTTTTT.

This chain connects TRBV10-1 to TRBJ2-1; 14 nucleotides match TRBD2. The V and J ends lost 8 bases and 9 bases, in that order; junction bases with no gene match: 12. The CDR3 extends over 16 amino acids. Germline CDR1 and CDR2: WNHNN and SYGVQD (reference sequence). CDR3 in amino acids: CASGPGLAGAQFEQFF. The DNA for the CDR3 is TGCGCCAGCGGGCCGGGACTAGCGGGAGCTCAGTTTGAGCAGTTCTTC.

The V and J genes are TRBV7-8 and TRBJ2-5, with D possibly TRBD2 on 5 matching bases. Germline V gene lookup returns CDR1 SGHVS and CDR2 FQNEAQ. Trimming took 5 bases from V and 2 from J, leaving 18 bases between them. The CDR3 runs to 16 residues. Written as DNA, the CDR3 is TGTGCCAGCAGCCCAGAGCGGATCACACCTCAAGAGACCCAGTACTTC. Its translation: CASSPERITPQETQYF.

The genes are TRBV11-2 and TRBJ2-5, with D maybe TRBD1 (6 bases). Germline assignment: CDR1 SGHAT and CDR2 FQNNGV. This CDR3 region has 15 residues. V dropped 3 bases and J dropped 5 bases, with 16 bases sitting between them. CDR3 nucleotide sequence: TGTGCCAGCAGCTTGTTTGCAGGGGCCTGGGAGACCCAGTACTTC. Its translation is CASSLFAGAWETQYF.

The table lists this clone with a count of one. The chain combines TRBV28 with TRBJ2-1; 7 bases fit TRBD1. V shed 7 bases, J shed 4 bases, and the junction held 10 bases outside the gene matches. CDR1 and CDR2 from the germline V gene are MDHEN and SYDVKM. There are 15 residues in the CDR3. The CDR3: CASTEADRVYNEQFF. CDR3 nucleotides: TGTGCCAGCACTGAGGCAGACAGGGTTTACAATGAGCAGTTCTTC.

A few counts support this clone. The identical CDR3 is also encoded by other nucleotide sequences in the sample. V is TRBV13 and J is TRBJ2-3; the D is unclear. The CDR3 sequence is 11 residues long. Germline V lookup: CDR1 PRHDT, CDR2 FYEKMQ (reference sequence). V was trimmed by 6 bases and J by 2 bases, leaving 3 bases between them. CDR3 in amino acids: CASSITDTQYF. In DNA form, the CDR3 reads TGTGCCAGCAGTATCACAGATACGCAGTATTTT. Together with reference TRBV13 and TRBJ2-3, the CDR3 gives the full variable domain: AAGVIQSPRHLIKEKRETATLKCYPIPRHDTVYWYQQGPGQDPQFLISFYEKMQSDKGSIPDRFSAQQFSDYHSELNMSSLELGDSALYFCASSITDTQYFGPGTRLTVL.

The count of this clone is one. The chain joins TRBV5-1 to TRBJ2-1; 16 nucleotides agree with TRBD2. With 7 bases clipped from V and 7 bases from J, the junction kept 14 bases outside the gene matches. The CDR3 is 18 amino acids. Per the germline V gene, CDR1 is SGHRS and CDR2 is YFSETQ. The CDR3 protein is CASGGAGTSGRVENEQFF. CDR3 nucleotide sequence: TGCGCCAGCGGGGGAGCCGGGACTAGCGGGAGGGTGGAGAATGAGCAGTTCTTC.